The present entry profiles one TCR beta chain with its context. The J segment lost 0 bases and the V segment lost 6 bases, leaving 7 bases of the junction unmatched. Germline CDR1 MDHEN, CDR2 SYDVKM. The CDR3 loop spans 16 amino acids. This sample is drawn from a study of blood T cell repertoires in COVID-19. About the study: In each case, the material was cDNA or gDNA derived from T cells, B-cell-depleted T cells, or PBMCs.

TCRdb keeps only in-frame clones here, not all; method: immunoSEQ multiplex PCR. Of about 47,000 clones in the sample, 75% to 90% are singletons; the top ten hold less than 8%. The J gene is TRBJ2-3, the V gene TRBV28; 9 nucleotides agree with TRBD2. Source material: peripheral blood. The origin of this receptor is a man aged 60 to 69 with active COVID-19. CDR3 protein: CASSGVLAGSTDTQYF. The CDR3 nucleotides read TGTGCCAGCAGCGGGGTGCTAGCGGGGAGCACAGATACGCAGTATTTT.